The 19 T cell receptor beta chains below all came from one sample that was sequenced in a study of T-cell reconstitution after alpha-beta-depleted transplantation in children. A library of TCRbeta sequences, prepared with unique molecular identifiers, was generated. Using its own MiXCR run on the PCR reads, TCRdb lists one record per CDR3 protein. The repertoire includes hundreds of thousands of distinct CDR3 sequences, approximately 15% of them detected once, and around 0.96% sits in the top ten. The sample consisted of PBMCs from the stem cell graft donor, taken from the stem cell graft. These receptors came from a human donor who donated a stem cell graft to a child with acute myeloid leukemia.

This clonotype was seen a few times. The rearrangement uses TRBV20-1 and TRBJ1-3; D is ambiguous. Germline CDR1 and CDR2: DFQATT and SNEGSKA (reference sequence). The CDR3 contains 13 residues. V dropped 2 bases and J dropped 9 bases, with 14 bases sitting between them. The CDR3 region is CSARLGLTGTIYF. The CDR3 DNA follows: TGCAGTGCTAGACTTGGCCTGACGGGCACCATATATTTT.

The chain carries TRBV18 and TRBJ2-6; possibly TRBD1 for D (6 bases). Germline loops: CDR1 KGHSH, CDR2 LQKENI. Trimming stripped 8 bases from V and 0 bases from J, with 17 bases between. The CDR3 runs to 17 residues. This chain's CDR3 is CASTDRPPGSGANVLTF. The CDR3, as DNA: TGTGCCAGCACAGACAGGCCCCCGGGCTCTGGGGCCAACGTCCTGACTTTC.

The chain links TRBV7-7 to TRBJ2-5; 8 bases line up with TRBD2. J gave up 5 bases and V 6 bases, and 8 bases lay outside the gene matches. Germline V gene sequence: CDR1 SSHAT, CDR2 FNYEAQ (reference sequence). The CDR3 contains 14 residues. The CDR3 nucleotides are TGTGCCAGCAGTCGATTCGGGGGGGAGGAGACCCAGTACTTC. It translates to CASSRFGGEETQYF. Using reference TRBV7-7 and TRBJ2-5 for the parts outside the CDR3, the full variable domain is GAGVSQSPRYKVTKRGQDVTLRCDPISSHATLYWYQQALGQGPEFLTYFNYEAQPDKSGLPSDRFSAERPEGSISTLTIQRTEQRDSAMYRCASSRFGGEETQYFGPGTRLLVL.

This clonotype was picked up a small number of times. The chain joins TRBV27 to TRBJ1-5; D is unresolved. The germline V gene encodes CDR1 MNHEY and CDR2 SMNVEV (reference sequence). The V end lost 5 bases, the J end lost 5 bases, and 10 bases lay between the germline ends. The CDR3 is 13 residues long. The CDR3 loop reads CASSPGAYQPQHF. The CDR3 DNA is TGTGCCAGCAGTCCCGGCGCTTATCAGCCCCAGCATTTT.

This clonotype was picked up a small number of times. The chain couples TRBV7-9 to TRBJ2-1; perhaps TRBD1 as D (6 bases). From germline, CDR1 is SEHNR and CDR2 FQNEAQ (reference sequence). CDR3 length: 16 residues. V lost 2 bases to trimming and J lost 0 bases, with 11 bases between them. DNA of the CDR3: TGTGCCAGCAGCTTAACGAAAGGGGGCTCCTACAATGAGCAGTTCTTC. It specifies CASSLTKGGSYNEQFF.

This chain joins TRBV29-1 and TRBJ2-5, with 12 bases fitting TRBD1. This CDR3 has 15 amino acids. CDR1 and CDR2 from the germline V gene are SQVTM and ANQGSEA. V gave up 6 bases and J gave up 2 bases; unmatched junction bases: 7. CDR3 DNA: TGCAGCGTGCGGGGGACAGGGGGCTCTCAAGAGACCCAGTACTTC. As protein: CSVRGTGGSQETQYF. Filled out from reference TRBV29-1 and TRBJ2-5, the complete variable domain reads SAVISQKPSRDICQRGTSLTIQCQVDSQVTMMFWYRQQPGQSLTLIATANQGSEATYESGFVIDKFPISRPNLTFSTLTVSNMSPEDSSIYLCSVRGTGGSQETQYFGPGTRLLVL.

The chain combines TRBV13 with TRBJ2-1; a possible D gene is TRBD1 (7 bases). Germline CDR1 PRHDT, CDR2 FYEKMQ (reference sequence). The CDR3 spans 16 residues. V lost 4 bases to trimming and J lost 6 bases, with 19 bases between them. The CDR3 bases are TGTGCCAGCAGCTCCGGGGGACAGACTAAATCCAATGAGCAGTTCTTC. This gives the protein CASSSGGQTKSNEQFF.

CDR3 DNA: TGTGCCAGCAGCCGCCCGTCGGCGGTCTCTGGGGCCAACGTCCTGACTTTC. It encodes CASSRPSAVSGANVLTF. The V gene is TRBV6-1, the J gene TRBJ2-6; the D is unclear. The CDR3 covers 17 residues. Per germline, CDR1 MNHNS and CDR2 SASEGT. Deletions cut 6 bases from V and 0 bases from J, with 15 bases between.

V and J are TRBV11-2 and TRBJ2-7; TRBD2 agrees at 7 bases. Looked up from germline, CDR1 is SGHAT and CDR2 is FQNNGV. This CDR3 spans 15 amino acids. Trimming cost V 4 bases and J 2 bases; bases outside gene matches: 8. CDR3 residues: CASSSPGGFAYEQYF. CDR3 nucleotides: TGTGCCAGCAGCTCCCCCGGGGGGTTTGCCTACGAGCAGTACTTC.

The J gene is TRBJ2-2, the V gene TRBV5-5, with D tentatively TRBD2 (5 bases). The V end was cut by 0 bases, the J end by 0 bases, with 9 bases between. The germline CDR1 and CDR2 sequences are SGHKS and YYEKEE (reference sequence). This CDR3 has 16 amino acids. The CDR3, as DNA: TGTGCCAGCAGCTTGGTTCCACTAGCGAACACCGGGGAGCTGTTTTTT. This encodes CASSLVPLANTGELFF. Complete variable domain (other parts from reference TRBV5-5 and TRBJ2-2): DAGVTQSPTHLIKTRGQQVTLRCSPISGHKSVSWYQQVLGQGPQFIFQYYEKEERGRGNFPDRFSARQFPNYSSELNVNALLLGDSALYLCASSLVPLANTGELFFGEGSRLTVL.

The genes are TRBV15 and TRBJ2-5; the D gene is possibly TRBD2 (6 bases). The CDR3 is 13 amino acids. V lost 5 bases and J 5 bases, leaving 12 bases between the germline ends. The germline V gene has CDR1 LNHNV and CDR2 YYDKDF (reference sequence). CDR3 sequence: CATSGGLGETQYF. The CDR3 DNA is TGTGCCACCAGCGGAGGGCTCGGGGAGACCCAGTACTTC.

This clonotype was seen a handful of times. The chain combines TRBV15 with TRBJ1-5; D is possibly TRBD1 (6 bases). Germline CDR1 reads LNHNV; CDR2 reads YYDKDF (reference sequence). V dropped 0 bases and J dropped 1 base, with 22 bases sitting between them. CDR3 length: 20 amino acids. CDR3 nucleotides: TGTGCCACCAGCAGAGATCGTTTGGTGACTTGGGACAAAAGCAATCAGCCCCAGCATTTT. This translates into CATSRDRLVTWDKSNQPQHF.

This clonotype was detected many times. The chain is built from TRBV24-1 and TRBJ2-1; D is unclear. This CDR3 contains 12 residues. Deletions cut 5 bases from V and 5 bases from J, with 6 bases between. Germline V CDR1 and CDR2: KGHDR, SFDVKD. The CDR3 sequence is CATSVINNEQFF. The CDR3 DNA is TGTGCCACCAGTGTCATCAACAATGAGCAGTTCTTC.

This clonotype was picked up many times. The CDR3 spells CASSLTQGRNAFF. For the CDR3, the DNA is TGTGCCAGCAGCTTAACGCAGGGAAGGAATGCTTTCTTT. The chain recombines TRBV7-2 with TRBJ1-1; TRBD1 is a possible D gene (5 bases). Per germline, CDR1 SGHTA and CDR2 FQGNSA. The CDR3 is 13 amino acids. V was cut by 2 bases and J by 11 bases, with 15 bases left in between.

This clonotype was seen at least ten times. The rearrangement joins TRBV20-1 to TRBJ2-3; no clear D. CDR1 DFQATT and CDR2 SNEGSKA come from the germline V gene (reference sequence). The CDR3 runs 13 residues. Trimming left V 3 bases short and J 7 bases short, with 14 bases between. As DNA, the CDR3 is TGCAGTGCTAGCCCCCCAGTGAGGAATACGCAGTATTTT. Protein: CSASPPVRNTQYF.

The chain couples TRBV28 to TRBJ2-6; 7 bases fit TRBD1. The CDR3 covers 17 residues. Germline assignment: CDR1 MDHEN and CDR2 SYDVKM. Trimming took 5 bases from V and 1 from J; bases not matched to a gene: 8. The CDR3 loop is CASSRGRQGSGANVLTF. CDR3 in DNA: TGTGCCAGCAGTAGGGGGCGTCAGGGTTCTGGGGCCAACGTCCTGACTTTC.

The sample holds a few counts of this clonotype. The chain employs TRBV12-3 or TRBV12-4 and TRBJ1-1, with TRBD1 as a possible D gene (5 bases). The CDR3 is 17 amino acids. Between the trimmed V and J ends, which lost 4 bases and 5 bases, there was a span of 23 bases. DNA of the CDR3: TGTGCCAGCAGTTCGTACGGTTGGGGGAAGGGAGGGACTGAAGCTTTCTTT. It specifies CASSSYGWGKGGTEAFF.

This clonotype was seen repeatedly, ten times or more. This chain uses TRBV25-1 with TRBJ2-1, with D maybe TRBD1 (6 bases). Germline V gene data show CDR1 as MGHDK and CDR2 as SYGVNS. This CDR3 has 16 residues. V gave up 5 bases and J gave up 4 bases, with 18 bases separating them. Here the CDR3 DNA reads TGTGCCAGCAGTTCCCTCAGGGGTGCCTCATACAATGAGCAGTTCTTC. It specifies CASSSLRGASYNEQFF.

This clonotype appeared many times. V usage is TRBV7-2 and J usage is TRBJ2-1; no clear D gene. V was shortened by 1 base and J by 11 bases, with 9 bases between the two germline ends. Per the germline V gene, CDR1 is SGHTA and CDR2 is FQGNSA. The CDR3 is 12 residues long. DNA for the CDR3: TGTGCCAGCAGCTTAGGTGGATATCAGCAGTTCTTC. As protein: CASSLGGYQQFF.